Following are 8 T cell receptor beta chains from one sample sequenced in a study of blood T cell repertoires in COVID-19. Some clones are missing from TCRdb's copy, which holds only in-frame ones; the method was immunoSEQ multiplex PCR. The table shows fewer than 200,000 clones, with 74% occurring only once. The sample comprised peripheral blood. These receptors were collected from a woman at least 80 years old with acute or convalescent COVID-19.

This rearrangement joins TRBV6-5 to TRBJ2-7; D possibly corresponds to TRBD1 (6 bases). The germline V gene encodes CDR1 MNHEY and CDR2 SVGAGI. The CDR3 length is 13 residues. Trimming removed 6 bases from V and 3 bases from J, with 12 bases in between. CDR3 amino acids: CASSDNRVYEQYF. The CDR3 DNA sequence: TGTGCCAGCAGCGACAACAGGGTCTACGAGCAGTACTTC.

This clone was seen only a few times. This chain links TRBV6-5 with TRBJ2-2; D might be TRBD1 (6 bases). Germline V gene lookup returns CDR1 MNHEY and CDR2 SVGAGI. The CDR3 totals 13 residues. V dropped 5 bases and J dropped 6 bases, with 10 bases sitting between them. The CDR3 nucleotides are TGTGCCAGCAGTCCACAGGGATCCGGGGAGCTGTTTTTT. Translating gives CASSPQGSGELFF.

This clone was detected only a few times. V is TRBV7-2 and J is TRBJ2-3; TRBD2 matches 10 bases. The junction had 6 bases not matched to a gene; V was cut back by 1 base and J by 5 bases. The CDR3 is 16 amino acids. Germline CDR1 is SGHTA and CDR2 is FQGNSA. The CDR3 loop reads CASSLGGASGRDTQYF. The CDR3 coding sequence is TGTGCCAGCAGCTTAGGAGGGGCTAGCGGGAGAGATACGCAGTATTTT. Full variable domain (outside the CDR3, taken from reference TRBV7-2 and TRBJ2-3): GAGVSQSPSNKVTEKGKDVELRCDPISGHTALYWYRQSLGQGLEFLIYFQGNSAPDKSGLPSDRFSAERTGGSVSTLTIQRTQQEDSAVYLCASSLGGASGRDTQYFGPGTRLTVL.

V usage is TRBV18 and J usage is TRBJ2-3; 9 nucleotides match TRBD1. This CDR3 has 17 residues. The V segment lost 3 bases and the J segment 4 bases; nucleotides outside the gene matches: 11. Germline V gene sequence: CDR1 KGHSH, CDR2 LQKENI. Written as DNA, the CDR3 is TGTGCCAGCTCACCGCCTCTGGGGACAGGGATCGCAGATACGCAGTATTTT. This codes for CASSPPLGTGIADTQYF.

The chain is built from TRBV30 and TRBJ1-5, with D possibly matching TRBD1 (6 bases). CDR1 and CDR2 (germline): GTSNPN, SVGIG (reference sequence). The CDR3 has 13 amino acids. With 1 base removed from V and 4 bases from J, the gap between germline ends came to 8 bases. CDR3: CAWSGQVNQPQHF. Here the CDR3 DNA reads TGTGCCTGGAGTGGACAGGTTAATCAGCCCCAGCATTTT.

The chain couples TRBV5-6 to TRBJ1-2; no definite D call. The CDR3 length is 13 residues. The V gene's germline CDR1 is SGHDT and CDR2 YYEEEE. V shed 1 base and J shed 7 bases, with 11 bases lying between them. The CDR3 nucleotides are TGTGCCAGCAGCTTGCCCCCCGCCGGTGGCTACACCTTC. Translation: CASSLPPAGGYTF.

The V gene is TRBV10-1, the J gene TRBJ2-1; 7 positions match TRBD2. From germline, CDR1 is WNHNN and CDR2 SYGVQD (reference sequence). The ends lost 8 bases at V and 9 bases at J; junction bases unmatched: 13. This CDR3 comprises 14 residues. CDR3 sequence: CASGRDSRISEQFF. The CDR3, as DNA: TGCGCCAGCGGGAGGGACTCACGGATAAGTGAGCAGTTCTTC.

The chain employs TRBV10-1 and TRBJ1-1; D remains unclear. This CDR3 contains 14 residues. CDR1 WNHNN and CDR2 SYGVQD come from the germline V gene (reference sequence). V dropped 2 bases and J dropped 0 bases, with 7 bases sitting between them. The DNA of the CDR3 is TGCGCCAGCAGTGAGGCGGCGGTGAACACTGAAGCTTTCTTT. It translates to CASSEAAVNTEAFF.